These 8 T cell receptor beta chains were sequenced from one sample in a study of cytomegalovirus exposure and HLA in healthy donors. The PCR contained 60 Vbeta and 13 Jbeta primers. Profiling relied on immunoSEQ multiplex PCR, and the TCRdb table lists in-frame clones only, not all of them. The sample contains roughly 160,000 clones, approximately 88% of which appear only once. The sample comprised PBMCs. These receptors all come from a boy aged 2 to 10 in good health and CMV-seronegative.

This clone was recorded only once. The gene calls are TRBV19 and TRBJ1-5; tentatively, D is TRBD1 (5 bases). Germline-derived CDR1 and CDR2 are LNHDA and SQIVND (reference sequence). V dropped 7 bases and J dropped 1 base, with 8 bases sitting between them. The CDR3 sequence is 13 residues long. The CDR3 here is CASKAGSNQPQHF. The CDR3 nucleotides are TGTGCCAGTAAAGCAGGGAGCAATCAGCCCCAGCATTTT.

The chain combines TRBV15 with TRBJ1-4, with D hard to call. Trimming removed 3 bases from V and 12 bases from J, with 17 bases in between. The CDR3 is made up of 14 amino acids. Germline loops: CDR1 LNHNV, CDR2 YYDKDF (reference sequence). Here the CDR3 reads CATSSPGPGRELFF. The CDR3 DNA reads TGTGCCACCAGCAGCCCCGGGCCGGGAAGGGAACTGTTTTTT.

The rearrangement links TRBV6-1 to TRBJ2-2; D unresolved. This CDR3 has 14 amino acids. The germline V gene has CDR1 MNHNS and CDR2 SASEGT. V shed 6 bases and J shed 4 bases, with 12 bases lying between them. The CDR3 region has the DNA TGTGCCAGCAGCAAGCTAGGTAGCACCGGGGAGCTGTTTTTT. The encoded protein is CASSKLGSTGELFF.

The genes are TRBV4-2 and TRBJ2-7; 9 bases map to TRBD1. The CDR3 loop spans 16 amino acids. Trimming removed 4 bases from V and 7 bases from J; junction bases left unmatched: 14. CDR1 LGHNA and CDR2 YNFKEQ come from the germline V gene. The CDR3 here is CASSPGHGTGTWEQYF. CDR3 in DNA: TGTGCCAGCAGCCCAGGTCATGGGACAGGGACTTGGGAGCAGTACTTC.

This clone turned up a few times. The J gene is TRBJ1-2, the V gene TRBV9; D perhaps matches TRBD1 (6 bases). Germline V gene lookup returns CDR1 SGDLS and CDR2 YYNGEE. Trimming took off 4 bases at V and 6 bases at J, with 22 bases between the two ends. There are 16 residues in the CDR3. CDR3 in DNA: TGTGCCAGCAGCTCAGAAGGGGTCAGGGGTGGGGATGGCTACACCTTC. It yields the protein CASSSEGVRGGDGYTF.

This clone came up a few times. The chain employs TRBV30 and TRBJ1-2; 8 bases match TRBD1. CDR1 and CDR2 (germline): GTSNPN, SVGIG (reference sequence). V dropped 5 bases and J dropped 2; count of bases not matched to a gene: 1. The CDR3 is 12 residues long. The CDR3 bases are TGTGCCTGGCAGGGGGCGAACTATGGCTACACCTTC. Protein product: CAWQGANYGYTF.

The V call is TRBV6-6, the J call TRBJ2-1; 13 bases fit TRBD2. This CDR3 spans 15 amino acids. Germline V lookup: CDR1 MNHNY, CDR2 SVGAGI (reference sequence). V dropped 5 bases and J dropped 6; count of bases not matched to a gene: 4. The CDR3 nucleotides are TGTGCCAGCAGTCTACTAGCGGGAGGGCCCAATGAGCAGTTCTTC. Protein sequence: CASSLLAGGPNEQFF.

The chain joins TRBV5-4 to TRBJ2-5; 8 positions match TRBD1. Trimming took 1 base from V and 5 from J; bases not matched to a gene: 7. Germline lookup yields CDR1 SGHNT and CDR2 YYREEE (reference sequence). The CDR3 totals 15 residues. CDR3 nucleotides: TGTGCCAGCAGCTTGCCCTCAGGGGGCGTCGAGACCCAGTACTTC. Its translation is CASSLPSGGVETQYF.